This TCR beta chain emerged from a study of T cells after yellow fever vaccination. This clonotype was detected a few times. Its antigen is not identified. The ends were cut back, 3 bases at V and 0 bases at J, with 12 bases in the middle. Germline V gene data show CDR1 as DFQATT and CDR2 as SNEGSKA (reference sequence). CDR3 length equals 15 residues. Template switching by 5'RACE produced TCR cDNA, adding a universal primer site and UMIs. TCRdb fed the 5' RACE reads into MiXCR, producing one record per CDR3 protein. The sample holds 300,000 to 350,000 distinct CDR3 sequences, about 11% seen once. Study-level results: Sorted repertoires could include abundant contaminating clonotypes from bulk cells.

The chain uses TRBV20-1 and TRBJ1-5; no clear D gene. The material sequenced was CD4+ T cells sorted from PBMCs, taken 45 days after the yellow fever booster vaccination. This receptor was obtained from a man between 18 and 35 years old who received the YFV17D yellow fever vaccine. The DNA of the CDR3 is TGCAGTGCTAGTATGAGGTCCTTTAGCAATCAGCCCCAGCATTTT. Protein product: CSASMRSFSNQPQHF.